This T cell receptor beta chain was recovered during a study of T cell repertoires in cytomegalovirus infection. Study as a whole: Use of recently identified HLA-C-restricted and well-studied HLA-B-restricted CMV epitopes was part of the study. The study, taken as a whole, reports: Cumulated frequencies of public TCR beta families served to identify carriers of CMV plus the relevant HLA.

TCRdb processed the reads anew with MiXCR; each CDR3 protein has one entry. Of about 920,000 distinct CDR3 sequences detected, roughly 30% appear once; the ten largest clones hold around an eighth. Germline assignment: CDR1 ENHRY and CDR2 SYGVKD. The V gene end was trimmed by 2 bases and the J gene end by 6 bases; junction bases not matched to a gene: 5. CDR3 length: 15 residues. About this clonotype: Its antigen is still unknown.

The sequencing used cultured CD8+ T cells from PBMCs, collected from culture after CMV antigen stimulation. The sequence was obtained from a human donor in good health (CMV status not recorded). Some clones in this sample may be carry-over from other donors' samples. The genes are TRBV10-3 and TRBJ2-2; TRBD2 agrees at 8 bases. In DNA, the CDR3 is TGTGCCATCAGTGAGCGGGGGGGGAAACCCGGGGAGCTGTTTTTT. This encodes CAISERGGKPGELFF.